This T cell receptor (beta chain) was recovered during a study of cytomegalovirus exposure and HLA in healthy donors. General observations from the study: Data from an earlier analysis indicated that most TCR beta V segments were productive either about 87% or about 30% of the time.

The donors were healthy bone marrow donors. A multiplex PCR was run with 60 Vbeta primers and 13 Jbeta primers. Measured with immunoSEQ multiplex PCR; TCRdb has only the in-frame clones, and not every one. This sample yields 140,000 to 150,000 clones, of which about four fifths are seen a single time; around 4.4% belongs to the top ten. The V gene's germline CDR1 is MGHRA and CDR2 YSYEKL. The V gene lost 3 bases and the J gene lost 4 bases, with 21 bases spanning the gap. The CDR3 runs 18 residues. Note on this clone: Its specificity is not known.

This sequence originates from a man aged 35-49 years in good health and CMV-seronegative. The source material was PBMCs. The rearrangement uses TRBV4-1 and TRBJ2-2; tentatively, D is TRBD1 (8 bases). Written as DNA, the CDR3 is TGCGCCAGCAGCCATCCCAGAACAGGGGGGGCCTCCACCGGGGAGCTGTTTTTT. It specifies CASSHPRTGGASTGELFF.